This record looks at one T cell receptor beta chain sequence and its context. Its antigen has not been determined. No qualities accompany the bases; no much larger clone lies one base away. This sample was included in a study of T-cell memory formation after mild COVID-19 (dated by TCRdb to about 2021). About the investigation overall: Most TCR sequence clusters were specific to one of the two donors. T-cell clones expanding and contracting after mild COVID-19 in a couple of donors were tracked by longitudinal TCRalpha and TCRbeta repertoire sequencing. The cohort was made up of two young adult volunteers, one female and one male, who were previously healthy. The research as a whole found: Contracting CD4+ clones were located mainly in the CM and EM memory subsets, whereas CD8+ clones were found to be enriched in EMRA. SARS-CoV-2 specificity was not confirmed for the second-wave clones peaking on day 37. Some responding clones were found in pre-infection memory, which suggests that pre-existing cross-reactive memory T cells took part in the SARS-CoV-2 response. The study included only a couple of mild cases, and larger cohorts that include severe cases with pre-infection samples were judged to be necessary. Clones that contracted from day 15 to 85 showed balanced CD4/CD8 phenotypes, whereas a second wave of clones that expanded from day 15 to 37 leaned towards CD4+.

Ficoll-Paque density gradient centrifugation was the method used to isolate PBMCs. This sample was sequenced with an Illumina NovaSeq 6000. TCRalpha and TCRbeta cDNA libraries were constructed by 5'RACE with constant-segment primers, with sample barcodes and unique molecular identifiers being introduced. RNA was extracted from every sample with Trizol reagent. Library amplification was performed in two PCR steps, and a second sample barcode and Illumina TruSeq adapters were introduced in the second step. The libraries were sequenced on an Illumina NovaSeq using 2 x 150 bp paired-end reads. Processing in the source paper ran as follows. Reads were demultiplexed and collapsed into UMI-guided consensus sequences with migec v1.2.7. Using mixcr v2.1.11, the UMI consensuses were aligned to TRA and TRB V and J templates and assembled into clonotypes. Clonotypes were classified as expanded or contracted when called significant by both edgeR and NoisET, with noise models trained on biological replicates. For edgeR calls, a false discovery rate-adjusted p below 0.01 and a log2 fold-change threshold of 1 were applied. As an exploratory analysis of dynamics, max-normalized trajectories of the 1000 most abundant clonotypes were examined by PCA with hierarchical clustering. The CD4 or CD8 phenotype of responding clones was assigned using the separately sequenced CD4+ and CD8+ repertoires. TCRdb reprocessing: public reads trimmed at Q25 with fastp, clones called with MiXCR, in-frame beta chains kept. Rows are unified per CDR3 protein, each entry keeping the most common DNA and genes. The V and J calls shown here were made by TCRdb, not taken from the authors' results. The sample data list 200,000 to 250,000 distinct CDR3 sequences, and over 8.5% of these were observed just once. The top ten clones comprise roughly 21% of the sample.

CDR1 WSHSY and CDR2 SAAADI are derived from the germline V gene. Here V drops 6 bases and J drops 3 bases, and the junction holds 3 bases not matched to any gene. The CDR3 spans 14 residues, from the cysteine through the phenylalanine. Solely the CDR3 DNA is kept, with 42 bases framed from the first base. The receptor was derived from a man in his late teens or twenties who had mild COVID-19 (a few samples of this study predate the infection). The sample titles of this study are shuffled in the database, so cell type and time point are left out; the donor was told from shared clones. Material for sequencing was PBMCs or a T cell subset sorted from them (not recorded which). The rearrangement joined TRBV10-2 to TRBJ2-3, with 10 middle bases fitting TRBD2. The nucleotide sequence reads TGCGCCAGCAGGGCAGCGGGGGGGACAGATACGCAGTATTTT. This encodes CASRAAGGTDTQYF.